Listed below are T cell receptor beta chains from one sample, sequenced in a study of blood T cells in healthy people across ages. TCRdb passed the 5' RACE reads through MiXCR, listing each CDR3 protein once. The sample includes about 680,000 distinct CDR3 sequences, 45% to 50% seen only once; the top ten take around 32%. The sample comprised blood. Receptors originate from a woman aged 55-70 years in good health. Both conserved end residues are part of each CDR3. Fields, in order: CDR3 length, V gene, clone size, D gene, J gene, CDR3 protein, CDR3 DNA. D genes are given only for firm matches. Clone size is given for some rows only: seen once, a few or many times, or a class if the clone is expanded.

16	TRBV5-1	-	TRBD1	TRBJ2-2	CASLRTGQGVTGELFF	TGCGCCAGCCTTCGAACGGGACAGGGGGTCACCGGGGAGCTGTTTTTT
16	TRBV7-2	few	-	TRBJ1-2	CASSLIAGDRGYGYTF	TGTGCCAGCAGCTTAATTGCAGGGGATAGAGGCTATGGCTACACCTTC
15	TRBV7-3	-	-	TRBJ2-1	CASSLIHGPQNEQFF	TGTGCCAGCAGCCTAATACACGGGCCTCAGAATGAGCAGTTCTTC
13	TRBV7-9	-	-	TRBJ2-3	CASLISGTDTQYF	TGTGCCAGCCTGATCTCTGGCACAGATACGCAGTATTTT
14	TRBV10-3	-	-	TRBJ1-2	CAISESGGGYGYTF	TGTGCCATCAGTGAGTCTGGCGGGGGCTATGGCTACACCTTC
15	TRBV13	-	-	TRBJ1-1	CASSPSRRWNTEAFF	TGCGCCAGCAGCCCCTCCCGAAGGTGGAACACTGAAGCTTTCTTT
14	TRBV7-2	few	-	TRBJ2-7	CASSLVRVPIEQYF	TGTGCCAGCAGCTTAGTTAGGGTACCGATCGAGCAGTACTTC
14	TRBV6-2/TRBV6-3	-	-	TRBJ1-4	CASSDGQKNEKLFF	TGTGCCAGCAGTGACGGACAGAAAAATGAAAAACTGTTTTTT
13	TRBV30	-	-	TRBJ1-4	CALRQGANEKLFF	TGTGCCTTACGGCAAGGAGCTAATGAAAAACTGTTTTTT
13	TRBV2	-	-	TRBJ2-1	CASRLGLANEQFF	TGTGCCAGCAGACTAGGTTTGGCTAATGAGCAGTTCTTC
15	TRBV5-1	few	-	TRBJ2-6	CASSLEGQGANVLTF	TGCGCCAGCAGCTTGGAGGGCCAGGGGGCCAACGTCCTGACTTTC
11	TRBV5-1	few	-	TRBJ2-3	CASSNLDTQYF	TGCGCCAGCAGCAACTTAGATACGCAGTATTTT
15	TRBV7-2	few	TRBD2	TRBJ2-1	CASSSLAGESNEQFF	TGTGCCAGCAGCTCTCTAGCGGGAGAATCGAATGAGCAGTTCTTC
13	TRBV30	-	-	TRBJ1-5	CAWSVTGTKPQHF	TGTGCCTGGAGTGTAACGGGAACAAAGCCCCAGCATTTT
16	TRBV10-3	-	TRBD2	TRBJ2-1	CAISELLTSGRNEQFF	TGTGCCATCAGTGAACTTCTGACTAGCGGGAGGAATGAGCAGTTCTTC
17	TRBV6-2/TRBV6-3	once	TRBD2	TRBJ2-3	CASSPGTSGEMADTQYF	TGTGCCAGCAGTCCCGGGACTAGCGGAGAGATGGCAGATACGCAGTATTTT
15	TRBV18	-	TRBD2	TRBJ2-3	CASSPTLTSGRAQYF	TGTGCCAGCTCACCAACCCTGACTAGCGGGAGAGCGCAGTATTTT
16	TRBV7-3	few	-	TRBJ2-1	CASSPYGPDYSNEQFF	TGTGCCAGCAGCCCTTATGGCCCTGACTACAGCAATGAGCAGTTCTTC
15	TRBV12-3/TRBV12-4	-	TRBD2	TRBJ2-4	CASSFNSGVKNIQYF	TGTGCCAGCAGTTTTAATAGCGGGGTTAAAAACATTCAGTACTTC
14	TRBV7-2	-	TRBD1	TRBJ1-1	CASSATGAWGEAFF	TGTGCCAGCAGCGCTACAGGGGCATGGGGTGAAGCTTTCTTT
14	TRBV6-2/TRBV6-3	-	-	TRBJ1-2	CASSYAAKTYGYTF	TGTGCCAGCAGTTACGCTGCCAAGACCTATGGCTACACCTTC
16	TRBV6-2/TRBV6-3	few	-	TRBJ2-7	CASSYSGDRLLAGQYF	TGTGCCAGCAGTTACTCGGGCGATCGACTCCTCGCCGGGCAGTACTTC